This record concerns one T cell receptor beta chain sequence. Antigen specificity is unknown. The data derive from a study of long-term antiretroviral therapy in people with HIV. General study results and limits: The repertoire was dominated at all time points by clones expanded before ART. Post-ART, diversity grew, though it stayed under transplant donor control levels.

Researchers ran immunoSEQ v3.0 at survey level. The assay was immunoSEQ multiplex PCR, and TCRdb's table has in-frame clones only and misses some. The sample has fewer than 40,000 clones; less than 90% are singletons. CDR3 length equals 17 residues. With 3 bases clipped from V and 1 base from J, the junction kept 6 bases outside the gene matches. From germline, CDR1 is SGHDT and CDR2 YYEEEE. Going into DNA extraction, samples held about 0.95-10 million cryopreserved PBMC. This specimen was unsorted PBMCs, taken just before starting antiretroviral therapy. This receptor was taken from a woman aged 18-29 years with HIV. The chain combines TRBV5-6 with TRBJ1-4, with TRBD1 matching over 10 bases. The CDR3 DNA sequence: TGTGCCAGCAGCTCCCCTGGGGACAGGGGAACTAATGAAAAACTGTTTTTT. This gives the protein CASSSPGDRGTNEKLFF.